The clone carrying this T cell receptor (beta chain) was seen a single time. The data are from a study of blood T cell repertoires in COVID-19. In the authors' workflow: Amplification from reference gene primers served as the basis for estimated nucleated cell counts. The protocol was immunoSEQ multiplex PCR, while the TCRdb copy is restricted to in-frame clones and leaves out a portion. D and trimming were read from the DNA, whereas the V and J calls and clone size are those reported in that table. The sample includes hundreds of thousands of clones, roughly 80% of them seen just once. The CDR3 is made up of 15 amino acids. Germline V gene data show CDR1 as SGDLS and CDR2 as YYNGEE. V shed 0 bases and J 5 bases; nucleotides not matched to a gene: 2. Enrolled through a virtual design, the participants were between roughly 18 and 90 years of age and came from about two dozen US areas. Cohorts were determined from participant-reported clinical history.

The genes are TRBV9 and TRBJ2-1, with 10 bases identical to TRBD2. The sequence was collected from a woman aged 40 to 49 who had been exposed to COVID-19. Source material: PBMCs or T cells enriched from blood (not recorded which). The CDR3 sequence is CASSVEGTSDNEQFF. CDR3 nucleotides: TGTGCCAGCAGCGTAGAAGGGACTAGCGACAATGAGCAGTTCTTC.